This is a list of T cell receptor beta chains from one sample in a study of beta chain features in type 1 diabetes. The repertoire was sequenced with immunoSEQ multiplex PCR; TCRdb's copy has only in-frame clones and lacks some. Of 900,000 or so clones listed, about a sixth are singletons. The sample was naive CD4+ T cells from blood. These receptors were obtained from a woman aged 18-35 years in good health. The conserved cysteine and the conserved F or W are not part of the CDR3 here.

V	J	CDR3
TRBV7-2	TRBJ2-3	ASSSGTGNLAQY
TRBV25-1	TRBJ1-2	ASSEIGGKNYGYT
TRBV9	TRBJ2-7	ASSVETSGYEQY
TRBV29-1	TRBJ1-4	SVRGSTNEKLF
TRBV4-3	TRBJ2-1	ASSQEPYNEQF
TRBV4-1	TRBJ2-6	ASSGRPRDSGANVLT
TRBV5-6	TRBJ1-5	ASSRKLANSNQPQH
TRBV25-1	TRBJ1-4	ASRTSRQGSGEKLF
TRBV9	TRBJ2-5	ASSAGTAQETQY
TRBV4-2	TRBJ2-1	ASSQVFVGRPLTPYNEQF
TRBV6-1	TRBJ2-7	ASLLGTSGSYEQY
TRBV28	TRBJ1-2	ASSLFGSLGYT
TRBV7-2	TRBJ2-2	ASRPRNTGELF
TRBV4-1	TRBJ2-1	ASSRGELGAGARDEQF
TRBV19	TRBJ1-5	ASSIGDGGRRAQH
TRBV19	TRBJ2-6	ASSISTSANVLT
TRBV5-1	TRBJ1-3	ASSPDGGNTIY
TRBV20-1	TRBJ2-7	SASLLGEQY
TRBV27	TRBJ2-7	ASSQGHEQY
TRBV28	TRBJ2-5	ASSSIRRLAGERDETQY
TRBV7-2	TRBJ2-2	ASSPPQVTGELF
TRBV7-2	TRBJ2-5	ASSWAGLAGGPQETQY
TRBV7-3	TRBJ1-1	ASSLNHGNTEAF
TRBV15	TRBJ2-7	ATSRDPVYEQY
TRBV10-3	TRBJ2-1	AISVGLVGNEQF
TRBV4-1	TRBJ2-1	ASSQEGGVLNNEQF
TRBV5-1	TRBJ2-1	ASSSPGLAGGNNEQF
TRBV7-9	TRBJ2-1	ASSLTRPPFWNEQF
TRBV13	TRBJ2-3	ASSAKGIYRTDTQY
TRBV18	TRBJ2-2	ASSPAETGLNTGELF
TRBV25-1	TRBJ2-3	ASSGGGTQY
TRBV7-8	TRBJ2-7	ASSLASGNEQY
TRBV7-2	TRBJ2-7	ASSLSRAGGEQY
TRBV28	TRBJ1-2	ASSSIALGQGRGYT
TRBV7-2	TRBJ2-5	ASSLGVETQY
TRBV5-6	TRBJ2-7	ASSYSQGWLSYEQY
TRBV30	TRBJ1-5	AWPPDWDRRYQPQH
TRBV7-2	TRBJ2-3	ASSFSTSGRALDTQY
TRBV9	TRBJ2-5	ASSLSGAAQETQY
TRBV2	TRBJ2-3	ASRQTGTLADTQY